These 17 T cell receptor beta chains were all obtained from the same sample, sequenced in a study of blood T cells in healthy people across ages. A second PCR, run for about 6 to 12 cycles, used a sample-barcoded 5' primer plus a J-beta primer mix. TCRdb analysed the 5' RACE reads with MiXCR anew, one entry per CDR3 protein. This repertoire shows roughly 1.7 million distinct CDR3 sequences, about 31% found once; its top ten account for approximately 10%. What was sequenced was blood. These receptor sequences come from a woman aged 25 to 39 in good health.

This clonotype was observed a handful of times. This chain connects TRBV7-8 to TRBJ2-5; 8 nucleotides agree with TRBD2. The CDR3 is 18 amino acids. CDR1 and CDR2 (germline): SGHVS, FQNEAQ. The V segment lost 6 bases and the J segment 5 bases; nucleotides outside the gene matches: 20. The CDR3 here is CASRIRPSGGVFVETQYF. The CDR3 DNA reads TGTGCCAGCAGAATAAGGCCCAGCGGGGGTGTTTTCGTGGAGACCCAGTACTTC.

This clonotype was recorded many times. CDR3 sequence (DNA): TGTGCCAGCAGTGATAAGGGGGCTGGCAAAAACATTCAGTACTTC. Its translation is CASSDKGAGKNIQYF. The rearrangement joins TRBV2 to TRBJ2-4; 7 positions match TRBD1. The CDR3 runs 15 residues. Germline V gene sequence: CDR1 SNHLY, CDR2 FYNNEI. V shed 3 bases, J shed 3 bases, and the junction held 5 bases outside the gene matches.

There are a few counts of this clonotype. The genes are TRBV7-6 and TRBJ2-1, with D possibly matching TRBD1 (6 bases). The CDR3 has 18 amino acids. The germline gives CDR1 SGHVS, CDR2 FNYEAQ. The V gene lost 0 bases and the J gene lost 0 bases, with 15 bases spanning the gap. The CDR3 region is CASSLARSGGYSYNEQFF. The DNA of the CDR3 is TGTGCCAGCAGCTTAGCGCGGAGTGGGGGCTACTCCTACAATGAGCAGTTCTTC. Drawing the rest from reference TRBV7-6 and TRBJ2-1, the complete variable domain is GAGVSQSPRYKVTKRGQDVALRCDPISGHVSLYWYRQALGQGPEFLTYFNYEAQQDKSGLPNDRFSAERPEGSISTLTIQRTEQRDSAMYRCASSLARSGGYSYNEQFFGPGTRLTVL.

The rearrangement joins TRBV5-1 to TRBJ1-1; D remains unclear. The ends were cut back, 1 base at V and 0 bases at J, with 10 bases in the middle. Germline V gene lookup returns CDR1 SGHRS and CDR2 YFSETQ. The CDR3 has 15 amino acids. The CDR3 here is CASSLTDRLNTEAFF. DNA for the CDR3: TGCGCCAGCAGCTTGACAGATCGGCTGAACACTGAAGCTTTCTTT.

The V gene is TRBV3-1, the J gene TRBJ2-1; D gene uncertain. The CDR3 has 13 amino acids. Germline V gives CDR1 LGHDT, CDR2 YNNKEL (reference sequence). Trimming stripped 3 bases from V and 4 bases from J, with 7 bases between. The DNA for the CDR3 is TGTGCCAGCAGCCACATCGCTTACAATGAGCAGTTCTTC. This sequence encodes CASSHIAYNEQFF.

The chain is built from TRBV3-1 and TRBJ1-2; D is undetermined. The V and J ends lost 1 base and 4 bases respectively, with 10 bases between them. Germline CDR1 reads LGHDT; CDR2 reads YNNKEL (reference sequence). The CDR3 covers 14 residues. The DNA for the CDR3 is TGTGCCAGCAGCCAAGTAGGCACTTGCTATGGCTACACCTTC. Translating gives CASSQVGTCYGYTF.

The rearrangement uses TRBV3-1 and TRBJ1-4; D not certain. The V and J ends lost 5 bases and 4 bases respectively, with 14 bases between them. This CDR3 has 15 amino acids. Germline CDR1 LGHDT, CDR2 YNNKEL (reference sequence). The CDR3 nucleotides read TGTGCCAGCAGCTACAAAGCGGGAGATAATGAAAAACTGTTTTTT. It codes for CASSYKAGDNEKLFF.

Regarding this clonotype: This may be a read error: a much more frequent sequence differs by one nucleotide. The chain couples TRBV11-2 to TRBJ2-7, with 9 bases aligning to TRBD1. This CDR3 has 15 amino acids. Germline CDR1 is SGHAT and CDR2 is FQNNGV. The V gene end was trimmed by 1 base and the J gene end by 5 bases; junction bases not matched to a gene: 6. The CDR3 reads CASSLAGTGSHEQYF. The CDR3, as DNA: TGTGCCAGCAGCTTAGCAGGGACAGGGTCCCACGAGCAGTACTTC.

This clonotype was seen more than once but under ten times. The chain recombines TRBV7-9 with TRBJ2-5, with 10 bases that match TRBD2. V shed 5 bases and J 3 bases; nucleotides not matched to a gene: 12. The germline CDR1 and CDR2 sequences are SEHNR and FQNEAQ (reference sequence). This CDR3 region has 17 residues. CDR3 sequence: CASSTSRLAGEEETQYF. The CDR3 bases are TGTGCCAGCAGCACAAGCAGGCTAGCGGGAGAGGAAGAGACCCAGTACTTC.

Remarks on this clonotype: One junction end does not reproduce the germline sequence, and a read error may be involved. The chain is built from TRBV6-5 and TRBJ2-5; D unclear. The germline gives CDR1 MNHEY, CDR2 SVGAGI. This CDR3 has 14 residues. The CDR3, as DNA: TGTGTCAGCAGACCTACAGAGTACCAAGAGACCCAGTACTTC. Translating gives CVSRPTEYQETQYF.

This sequence joins TRBV11-2 and TRBJ2-6, with D uncertain. This CDR3 has 17 amino acids. The germline CDR1 and CDR2 sequences are SGHAT and FQNNGV. Trimming removed 5 bases from V and 0 bases from J, with 14 bases in between. The CDR3 DNA sequence: TGTGCCAGCAGCCCTAGTGAGAGACCCTCTGGGGCCAACGTCCTGACTTTC. Protein sequence: CASSPSERPSGANVLTF.

About this clonotype itself: A much larger clone differs from this one at a single base, so this may be a read error. The chain joins TRBV20-1 to TRBJ2-5; a possible D gene is TRBD2 (6 bases). Judging by the DNA end, TRBJ2-7 fits better; the J call may be wrong. CDR1 DFQATT and CDR2 SNEGSKA come from the germline V gene (reference sequence). CDR3 length: 15 residues. The CDR3 loop is CSARDRVIGRNEQYF. The CDR3 DNA is TGCAGTGCTAGAGATAGGGTGATAGGGAGGAACGAGCAGTACTTC.

This rearrangement joins TRBV5-6 to TRBJ2-1; 11 bases line up with TRBD1. After removal of 2 bases from V and 3 bases from J, the junction contained 7 bases not matched to a gene. The CDR3 is made up of 17 amino acids. Germline V gives CDR1 SGHDT, CDR2 YYEEEE. In DNA, the CDR3 is TGTGCCAGCAGCTTAGGCGGGACAGGGGGGGTCTACAATGAGCAGTTCTTC. This codes for CASSLGGTGGVYNEQFF.

This sequence joins TRBV9 and TRBJ2-5; 9 bases line up with TRBD1. Germline CDR1 is SGDLS and CDR2 is YYNGEE. Losses at the gene ends were 0 bases for V and 4 bases for J; bases not matched to a gene: 4. The CDR3 has 15 residues. The CDR3 DNA reads as TGTGCCAGCAGCGTAGGGACAGGGGTTTTAGAGACCCAGTACTTC. It is translated as CASSVGTGVLETQYF.

CDR3 DNA: TGCAGTGCTAGTATGCTAGCGGGAGTTTACGAGCAGTACTTC. Protein product: CSASMLAGVYEQYF. This chain links TRBV20-1 with TRBJ2-7, with TRBD2 identical over 10 bases. Trimming took 3 bases from V and 4 from J; bases not matched to a gene: 6. The CDR3 is 14 amino acids. CDR1 DFQATT and CDR2 SNEGSKA come from the germline V gene (reference sequence).

V is TRBV11-2 and J is TRBJ1-2, with D possibly matching TRBD1 (5 bases). CDR1 and CDR2 (germline): SGHAT, FQNNGV. V gave up 5 bases and J gave up 4 bases, with 23 bases separating them. This CDR3 is 17 amino acids long. The CDR3 region is CASSTSATGTDVYGYTF. The CDR3 nucleotides read TGTGCCAGCAGCACTAGTGCTACCGGGACCGACGTCTATGGCTACACCTTC.

The rearrangement uses TRBV9 and TRBJ1-1, with 7 bases lining up with TRBD1. V lost 5 bases and J lost 1; bases outside the gene matches: 17. This CDR3 is built from 18 residues. Per germline, CDR1 SGDLS and CDR2 YYNGEE. As DNA, the CDR3 is TGTGCCAGCAGAATAAGTATAACCTACCGGACAGGGAACACTGAAGCTTTCTTT. This sequence encodes CASRISITYRTGNTEAFF.